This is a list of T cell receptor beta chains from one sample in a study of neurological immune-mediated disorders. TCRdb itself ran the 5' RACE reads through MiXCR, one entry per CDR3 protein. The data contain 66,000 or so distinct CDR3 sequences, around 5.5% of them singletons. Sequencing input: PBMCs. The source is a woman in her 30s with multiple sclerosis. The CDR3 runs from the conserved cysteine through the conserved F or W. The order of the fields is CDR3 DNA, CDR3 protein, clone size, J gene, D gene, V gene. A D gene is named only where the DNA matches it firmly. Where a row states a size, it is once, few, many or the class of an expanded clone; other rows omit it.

TGTGCCAGCAGTGACTCGGGTGTGAACACTGAAGCTTTCTTT | CASSDSGVNTEAFF | few | TRBJ1-1 | . | TRBV6-4
TGTGCCAGCAGCCAAGAGACCCAGTACTTC | CASSQETQYF | many | TRBJ2-5 | . | TRBV3-1
TGTGCCAGCAGCTTTCGAGGAGAAGAGACCCAGTACTTC | CASSFRGEETQYF | . | TRBJ2-5 | . | TRBV7-9
TGCGCCAGCAGCCCTAGACCCGGGGGAGATCAGCCCCAGCATTTT | CASSPRPGGDQPQHF | many | TRBJ1-5 | . | TRBV4-1
TGCGCCAGCAAGGAGGGGGCGAACACCGGGGAGCTGTTTTTT | CASKEGANTGELFF | many | TRBJ2-2 | . | TRBV5-1
TGTGCCAGCAGTGAAGCGGGAGTCACAGATACGCAGTATTTT | CASSEAGVTDTQYF | . | TRBJ2-3 | . | TRBV2
TGCAGTGCTCCGCCAGGGGGTCAAGAGACCCAGTACTTC | CSAPPGGQETQYF | . | TRBJ2-5 | TRBD1 | TRBV20-1
TGCAGTGCTCCTCCGGGACAGGCCCCCTACGAGCAGTACTTC | CSAPPGQAPYEQYF | many | TRBJ2-7 | TRBD1 | TRBV20-1
TGTGCCAGCAGGGTAGGGACGTACGATCAGCCCCAGAATTTT | CASRVGTYDQPQNF | few | TRBJ1-5 | . | TRBV28
TGCAGTGCTCCCCGTGACAGGGGCACTGAAGCTTTCTTT | CSAPRDRGTEAFF | many | TRBJ1-1 | TRBD1 | TRBV20-1
TGTGCCAGTAGTTCATTAGCCACGTCCCAGCATTTT | CASSSLATSQHF | many | TRBJ1-5 | . | TRBV19
TGCAGTGCCTACTTCTATGGCTACACCTTC | CSAYFYGYTF | many | TRBJ1-2 | . | TRBV20-1
TGCAGTGCTCCTCCCCTTGGACTAGCGGGGGGCCAAGAGACCCAGTACTTC | CSAPPLGLAGGQETQYF | many | TRBJ2-5 | TRBD2 | TRBV20-1
TGTGCCAGCAGCCGAGACCCAACCGGCGAAAAACTGTTTTTT | CASSRDPTGEKLFF | many | TRBJ1-4 | . | TRBV7-8
TGCGCCAGCAGCTTGGGGACAGGGGATTCACCCCTCAACTTT | CASSLGTGDSPLNF | . | TRBJ1-6 | TRBD1 | TRBV5-1
TGTGCCAGCAGCTTACATATGGGGTTTATGAACACTGAAGCTTTCTTT | CASSLHMGFMNTEAFF | many | TRBJ1-1 | . | TRBV7-9
TGCGCCAGCAGCCAGGGGGTAATTGGAGGTAGCAATCAGCCCCAGCATTTT | CASSQGVIGGSNQPQHF | many | TRBJ1-5 | . | TRBV4-1
TGTGCCAGCAGCCAAGGAGCCGGGTACGAGCAGTACTTC | CASSQGAGYEQYF | many | TRBJ2-7 | . | TRBV3-1
TGTGCCAGCAGCCCCTTGGGACTAGCGGGGGGACCTTACAATGAGCAGTTCTTC | CASSPLGLAGGPYNEQFF | many | TRBJ2-1 | TRBD2 | TRBV7-9
TGCGCCAGCAGCACTACCGGGCCCCTTTACGAGCAGTACTTC | CASSTTGPLYEQYF | many | TRBJ2-7 | . | TRBV5-1
TGTGCCAGCATCGAGACGGCAGTAGGTTCACCCCTCAACTTT | CASIETAVGSPLNF | many | TRBJ1-6 | . | TRBV11-2
TGTGCCAGCAGCTTACTGATTCCAGGCGGTGGAGAGACCCAGTACTTC | CASSLLIPGGGETQYF | many | TRBJ2-5 | . | TRBV7-9
TGCGCCAGCAGCAAGCAGACAGAACGGTTCTCTGAAGCTTTCTTT | CASSKQTERFSEAFF | many | TRBJ1-1 | . | TRBV5-1
TGTGCCAGCAGCGTTATGGTGGGCGATGAGCAGTTCTTC | CASSVMVGDEQFF | many | TRBJ2-1 | . | TRBV7-8
TGCAGTGCTAGCCTCCCAGGCTACACCTTC | CSASLPGYTF | many | TRBJ1-2 | . | TRBV20-1
TGTGCCAGCAGTTCATACGACAGGGGTATTTCACCCCTCCACTTT | CASSSYDRGISPLHF | . | TRBJ1-6 | TRBD1 | TRBV27
TGTGCCAGCAGTTCCCCGGGGGGGCAAGATACGCAGTATTTT | CASSSPGGQDTQYF | many | TRBJ2-3 | TRBD2 | TRBV28
TGTGCCAGCAGCTTCCAGCGGGGGGGCCCCACCGGGGAGCTGTTTTTT | CASSFQRGGPTGELFF | . | TRBJ2-2 | TRBD2 | TRBV5-6
TGTGCCACCAGCCTGACAGGGAATAGCGACAATGAGCAGTTCTTC | CATSLTGNSDNEQFF | many | TRBJ2-1 | TRBD1 | TRBV15
TGCGCCAGCAGTGAGACTAGCGGGGGGGGTGATACGCAGTATTTT | CASSETSGGGDTQYF | many | TRBJ2-3 | TRBD2 | TRBV10-2
TGTGCCAGCAGCTTGCAAAGGGTAGGAACCGAGCAGTACTTC | CASSLQRVGTEQYF | many | TRBJ2-7 | . | TRBV7-6
TGCAGTGCCCCTGCAACGGACAGTCCCCTCGTTGGTCACGAGCAGTACTTC | CSAPATDSPLVGHEQYF | many | TRBJ2-7 | . | TRBV20-1